Sequencing of this TCR beta chain was carried out in a study of blood T cell repertoires in COVID-19. Study at large: Researchers got acute and convalescent COVID-19 samples from the United States, Italy and Spain.

Original processing notes: It was from reference gene primer amplification that nucleated cell counts were estimated. Measured with immunoSEQ multiplex PCR; TCRdb has only the in-frame clones, and not every one. V and J calls and clone size are given by that table; D and trimming were obtained from the DNA. This table has approximately 500,000 clones, around nine tenths appearing once. Participants spanned ages about 18 to 100 years and resided in roughly 26 US areas. What the recovered Cohort 3 donors had was two negative PCRs, clearance, or symptom resolution. Germline-derived CDR1 and CDR2 are SQVTM and ANQGSEA. V gave up 6 bases and J gave up 0 bases, with 11 bases separating them. The CDR3 length is 13 residues.

The sequenced sample consisted of PBMCs or T cells enriched from blood (not recorded which). This rearrangement joins TRBV29-1 to TRBJ1-1; unclear D gene. The sequence was collected from a middle-aged woman who had recovered from COVID-19. The CDR3 spells CSVLQQMNTEAFF. In DNA form, the CDR3 reads TGCAGCGTGCTACAGCAGATGAACACTGAAGCTTTCTTT.